This T cell receptor (beta chain) was sequenced during a study of response to subunit inactivated influenza vaccine. The V end lost 0 bases, the J end lost 0 bases, and 17 bases lay between the germline ends. The CDR3 contains 19 residues. Germline-derived CDR1 and CDR2 are LGHNA and YSLEER. Turning to this clonotype: No antigen is known for it.

MiXCR, run by TCRdb on the RT-PCR reads, gives a single entry per CDR3 protein. The sample consists of around 850,000 distinct CDR3 sequences, approximately 17% of them appearing once. Study-level points and caveats: The study's authors posited that every seasonal influenza vaccination enlists few new T cells.

The sequencing used PBMCs from blood, collected roughly 5 days after vaccination. This receptor was taken from a man between 45 and 60 years old who received an inactivated influenza vaccine. The chain carries TRBV4-3 and TRBJ2-2, with D perhaps assigned TRBD1 or TRBD2 (5 bases each). CDR3 sequence reads: CASSQDYPGLRTNTGELFF. In DNA, the CDR3 is TGCGCCAGCAGCCAAGATTATCCGGGGCTAAGAACGAACACCGGGGAGCTGTTTTTT.